The 9 T cell receptor beta chains reported below all come from one sample, sequenced in a study of T cell responses to AZD1222 COVID-19 vaccine. The assay was immunoSEQ multiplex PCR, and TCRdb's table has in-frame clones only and misses some. The table records about 140,000 clones, about 90% of them present only once. The input for sequencing was peripheral blood, taken 28 days after the second AZD1222 dose. These receptors came from an adult who received the AZD1222 COVID-19 vaccine.

The chain joins TRBV4-3 to TRBJ2-7; D tentatively fits TRBD1 or TRBD2 (5 bases each). The CDR3 extends over 13 amino acids. Germline assignment: CDR1 LGHNA and CDR2 YSLEER. The V and J ends lost 4 bases and 6 bases respectively, with 13 bases between them. The chain's CDR3 is CASSLDRGTEQYF. As DNA, the CDR3 is TGCGCCAGCAGCCTTGACAGAGGGACCGAGCAGTACTTC.

The rearrangement joins TRBV19 to TRBJ2-2, with TRBD1 identical over 7 bases. J lost 6 bases, V lost 6 bases, and 13 bases had no gene match. There are 16 residues in the CDR3. Germline CDR1 reads LNHDA; CDR2 reads SQIVND (reference sequence). CDR3: CASSFGDRFKPGELFF. Written as DNA, the CDR3 is TGTGCCAGTAGCTTTGGGGACAGATTCAAACCCGGGGAGCTGTTTTTT.

This clone was recorded only once. The chain combines TRBV10-3 with TRBJ2-3; D is perhaps TRBD2 (5 bases). CDR3 length: 15 amino acids. CDR1 is ENHRY and CDR2 is SYGVKD in the germline V gene. V was clipped by 6 bases and J by 3 bases, with 16 bases between them. CDR3 nucleotide sequence: TGTGCCATCAGGCCAAGCGGTGTCAGGACAGATACGCAGTATTTT. Amino acids: CAIRPSGVRTDTQYF.

The chain employs TRBV19 and TRBJ2-6, with D possibly matching TRBD1 (6 bases). From germline, CDR1 is LNHDA and CDR2 SQIVND (reference sequence). Trimming stripped 5 bases from V and 2 bases from J, with 7 bases between. CDR3 length equals 14 residues. CDR3 amino acids: CASSEGAGANVLTF. The CDR3 coding sequence is TGTGCCAGTAGTGAGGGGGCTGGGGCCAACGTCCTGACTTTC.

The chain has TRBV27 and TRBJ2-5; 7 bases line up with TRBD1. Germline loops: CDR1 MNHEY, CDR2 SMNVEV (reference sequence). The J segment lost 1 base and the V segment lost 4 bases, leaving 3 bases of the junction unmatched. This CDR3 has 14 amino acids. CDR3 loop: CASSSGDSQETQYF. The CDR3 DNA follows: TGTGCCAGCAGTTCAGGGGACAGCCAAGAGACCCAGTACTTC.

This chain uses TRBV11-2 with TRBJ2-7; D gene unclear. In germline, CDR1 is SGHAT, CDR2 FQNNGV. Trimming pared 1 base from V and 3 bases from J, leaving 7 bases between. The CDR3 runs 13 residues. CDR3 residues: CASSLAPRYEQYF. The CDR3 DNA reads TGTGCCAGCAGCTTAGCCCCGCGCTACGAGCAGTACTTC. The full variable domain, completed using reference TRBV11-2 and TRBJ2-7, is EAGVAQSPRYKIIEKRQSVAFWCNPISGHATLYWYQQILGQGPKLLIQFQNNGVVDDSQLPKDRFSAERLKGVDSTLKIQPAKLEDSAVYLCASSLAPRYEQYFGPGTRLTVT.

V gene TRBV5-1 combines with J gene TRBJ2-3; TRBD1 agrees at 7 bases. This CDR3 spans 17 amino acids. The germline CDR1 and CDR2 sequences are SGHRS and YFSETQ. V shed 4 bases, J shed 2 bases, and the junction held 13 bases outside the gene matches. The CDR3 is CASSPLGRTGDTDTQYF. CDR3 nucleotide sequence: TGCGCCAGCAGCCCGTTGGGCCGGACAGGAGACACAGATACGCAGTATTTT.

This clone has more than one count but fewer than ten. The chain recombines TRBV28 with TRBJ1-4, with D unclear. The CDR3 is 15 amino acids. V was pared by 3 bases and J by 6 bases, with 14 bases between. Germline V lookup: CDR1 MDHEN, CDR2 SYDVKM. The CDR3 DNA reads as TGTGCCAGCAGTTTTTCGGCCCCGGGGTATGAAAAACTGTTTTTT. Protein sequence: CASSFSAPGYEKLFF.

V is TRBV5-6 and J is TRBJ2-3; D call uncertain. CDR3 length: 15 amino acids. The germline gives CDR1 SGHDT, CDR2 YYEEEE. Trimming cost V 2 bases and J 6 bases, with 16 bases left between them. Here the CDR3 DNA reads TGTGCCAGCAGCTTTCCTACTGGAGCGCCGGATACGCAGTATTTT. The encoded protein is CASSFPTGAPDTQYF.